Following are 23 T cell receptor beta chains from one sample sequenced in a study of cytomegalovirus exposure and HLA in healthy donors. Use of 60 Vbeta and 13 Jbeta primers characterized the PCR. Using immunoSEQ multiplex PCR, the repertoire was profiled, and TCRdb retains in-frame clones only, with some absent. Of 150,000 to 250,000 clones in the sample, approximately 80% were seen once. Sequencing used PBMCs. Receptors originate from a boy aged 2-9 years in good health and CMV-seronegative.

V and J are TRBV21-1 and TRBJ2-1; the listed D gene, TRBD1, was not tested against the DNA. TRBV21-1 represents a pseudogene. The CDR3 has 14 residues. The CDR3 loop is CASSKTGGWDEQFF. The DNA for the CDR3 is TGTGCCAGCAGCAAGACAGGGGGATGGGACGAGCAGTTCTTC.

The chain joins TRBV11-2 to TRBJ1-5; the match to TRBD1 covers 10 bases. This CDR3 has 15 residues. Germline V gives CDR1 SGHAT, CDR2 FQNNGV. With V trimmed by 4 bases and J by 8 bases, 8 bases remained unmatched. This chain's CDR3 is CASSSDRGREEPQHF. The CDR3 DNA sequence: TGTGCCAGCAGCTCTGACAGGGGGCGGGAGGAGCCCCAGCATTTT.

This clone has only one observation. CDR3 coding DNA: TGTGCCAGTCGACTGGACTATGGCTACACCTTC. Translation gives CASRLDYGYTF. The chain links TRBV19 to TRBJ1-2; D is undetermined. The CDR3 is made up of 11 amino acids. Germline lookup yields CDR1 LNHDA and CDR2 SQIVND (reference sequence). Trimming took off 8 bases at V and 3 bases at J, with 7 bases between the two ends.

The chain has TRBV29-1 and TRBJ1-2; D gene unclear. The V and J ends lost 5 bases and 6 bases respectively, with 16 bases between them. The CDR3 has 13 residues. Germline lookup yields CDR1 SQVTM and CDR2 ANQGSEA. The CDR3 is CSVCRYTEDGYTF. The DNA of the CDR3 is TGCAGCGTTTGCCGCTATACCGAAGATGGCTACACCTTC.

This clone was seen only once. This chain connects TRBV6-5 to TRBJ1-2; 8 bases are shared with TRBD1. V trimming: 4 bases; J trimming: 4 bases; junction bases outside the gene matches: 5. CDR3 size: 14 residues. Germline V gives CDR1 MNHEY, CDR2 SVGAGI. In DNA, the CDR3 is TGTGCCAGCAGTTGGCAGGGGGCGGGCTATGGCTACACCTTC. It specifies CASSWQGAGYGYTF.

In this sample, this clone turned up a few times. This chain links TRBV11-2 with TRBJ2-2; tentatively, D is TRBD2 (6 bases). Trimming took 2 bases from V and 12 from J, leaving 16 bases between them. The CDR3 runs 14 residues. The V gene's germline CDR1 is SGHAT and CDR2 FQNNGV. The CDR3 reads CASSLNSGRPKLFF. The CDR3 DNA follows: TGTGCCAGCAGCTTAAACTCGGGGAGGCCTAAGCTGTTTTTT. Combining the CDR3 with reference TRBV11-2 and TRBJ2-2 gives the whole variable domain EAGVAQSPRYKIIEKRQSVAFWCNPISGHATLYWYQQILGQGPKLLIQFQNNGVVDDSQLPKDRFSAERLKGVDSTLKIQPAKLEDSAVYLCASSLNSGRPKLFFGEGSRLTVL.

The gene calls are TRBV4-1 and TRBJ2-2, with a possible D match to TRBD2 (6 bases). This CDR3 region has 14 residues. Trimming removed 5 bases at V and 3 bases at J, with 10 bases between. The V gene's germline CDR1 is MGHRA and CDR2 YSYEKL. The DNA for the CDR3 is TGCGCCAGCAGCAATTGGGACTACACCGGGGAGCTGTTTTTT. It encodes CASSNWDYTGELFF.

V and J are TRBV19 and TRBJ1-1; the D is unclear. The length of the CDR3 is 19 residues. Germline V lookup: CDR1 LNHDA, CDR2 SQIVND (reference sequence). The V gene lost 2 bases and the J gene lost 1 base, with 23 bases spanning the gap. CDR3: CASSIHVSTYTYPNTEAFF. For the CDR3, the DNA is TGTGCCAGTAGTATACACGTATCGACTTATACTTACCCGAACACTGAAGCTTTCTTT.

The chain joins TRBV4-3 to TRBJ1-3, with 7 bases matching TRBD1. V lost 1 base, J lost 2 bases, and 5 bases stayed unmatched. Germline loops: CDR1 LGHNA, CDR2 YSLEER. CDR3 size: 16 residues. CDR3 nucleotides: TGCGCCAGCAGCCAAGGAACAGGGGTCACTGGAAACACCATATATTTT. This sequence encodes CASSQGTGVTGNTIYF.

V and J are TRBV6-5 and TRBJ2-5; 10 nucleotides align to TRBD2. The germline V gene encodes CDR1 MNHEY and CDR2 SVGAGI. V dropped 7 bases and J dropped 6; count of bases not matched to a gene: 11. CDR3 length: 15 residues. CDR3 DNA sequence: TGTGCCAGCACAACCTGGGGGACTAGCGAAAAGACCCAGTACTTC. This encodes CASTTWGTSEKTQYF.

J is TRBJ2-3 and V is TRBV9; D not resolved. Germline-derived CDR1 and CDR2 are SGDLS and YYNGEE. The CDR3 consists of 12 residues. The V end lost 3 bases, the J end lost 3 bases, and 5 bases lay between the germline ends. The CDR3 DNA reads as TGTGCCAGCAGCGCCGAGACAGATACGCAGTATTTT. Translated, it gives CASSAETDTQYF.

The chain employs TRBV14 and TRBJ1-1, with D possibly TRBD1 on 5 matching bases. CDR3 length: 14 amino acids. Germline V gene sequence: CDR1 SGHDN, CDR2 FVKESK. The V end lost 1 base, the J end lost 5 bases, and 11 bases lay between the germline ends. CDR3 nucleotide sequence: TGTGCCAGCAGCCAAGGAACAGGAATGACTGAAGCTTTCTTT. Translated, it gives CASSQGTGMTEAFF.

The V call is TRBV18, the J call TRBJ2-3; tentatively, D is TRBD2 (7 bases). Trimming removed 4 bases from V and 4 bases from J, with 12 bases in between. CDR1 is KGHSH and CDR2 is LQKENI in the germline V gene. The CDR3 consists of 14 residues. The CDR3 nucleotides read TGTGCCAGCTCACGCGGCGGGGGCGCAGATACGCAGTATTTT. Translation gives CASSRGGGADTQYF.

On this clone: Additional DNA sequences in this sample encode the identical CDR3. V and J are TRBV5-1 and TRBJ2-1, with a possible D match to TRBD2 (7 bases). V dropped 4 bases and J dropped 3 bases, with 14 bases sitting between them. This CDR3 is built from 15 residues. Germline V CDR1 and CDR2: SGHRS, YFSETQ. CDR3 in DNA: TGCGCCAGCAGCCCGGGGGGCGGGGGCTACAATGAGCAGTTCTTC. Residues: CASSPGGGGYNEQFF.

CDR3 DNA sequence: TGTGCCAGTAGTATCGGTGGGCTAGCGGGGGGAAAAGCCAAAAACATTCAGTACTTC. It yields the protein CASSIGGLAGGKAKNIQYF. The chain recombines TRBV19 with TRBJ2-4, with 11 bases aligning to TRBD2. Trimming removed 3 bases from V and 0 bases from J; junction bases left unmatched: 10. Germline CDR1 LNHDA, CDR2 SQIVND (reference sequence). The CDR3 extends over 19 amino acids.

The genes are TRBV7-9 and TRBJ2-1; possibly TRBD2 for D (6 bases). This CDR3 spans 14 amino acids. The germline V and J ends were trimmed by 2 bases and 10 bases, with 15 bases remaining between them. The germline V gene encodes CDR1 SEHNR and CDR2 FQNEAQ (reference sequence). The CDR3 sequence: CASSLFGPAGEQFF. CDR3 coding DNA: TGTGCCAGCAGCTTATTTGGTCCGGCGGGGGAGCAGTTCTTC.

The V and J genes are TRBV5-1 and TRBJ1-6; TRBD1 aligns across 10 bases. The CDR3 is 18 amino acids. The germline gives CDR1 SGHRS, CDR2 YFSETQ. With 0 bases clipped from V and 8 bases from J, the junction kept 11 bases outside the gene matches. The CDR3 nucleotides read TGCGCCAGCAGCTTGGACGTATCCGGGACAGGGGTATATTCACCCCTCCACTTT. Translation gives CASSLDVSGTGVYSPLHF.

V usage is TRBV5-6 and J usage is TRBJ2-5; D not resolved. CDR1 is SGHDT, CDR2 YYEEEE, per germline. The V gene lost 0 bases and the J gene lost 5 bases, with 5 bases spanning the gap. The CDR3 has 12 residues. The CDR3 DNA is TGTGCCAGCAGCTTGGGAGTGGAGACCCAGTACTTC. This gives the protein CASSLGVETQYF.

DNA of the CDR3: TGTGCCAGCAGTGAAAATCCCACCCAGGTCACTGAAGCTTTCTTT. It translates to CASSENPTQVTEAFF. The rearrangement joins TRBV6-1 to TRBJ1-1; D unresolved. The germline CDR1 and CDR2 sequences are MNHNS and SASEGT. The CDR3 consists of 15 residues. V lost 2 bases, J lost 4 bases, and 14 bases lay in between.

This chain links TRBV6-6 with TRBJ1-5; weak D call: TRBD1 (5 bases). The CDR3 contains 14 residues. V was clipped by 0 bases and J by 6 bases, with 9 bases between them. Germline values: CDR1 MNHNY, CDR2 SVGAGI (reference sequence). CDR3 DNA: TGTGCCAGCAGTTACTCGATAAGGGGTCAGCCCCAGCATTTT. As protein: CASSYSIRGQPQHF.

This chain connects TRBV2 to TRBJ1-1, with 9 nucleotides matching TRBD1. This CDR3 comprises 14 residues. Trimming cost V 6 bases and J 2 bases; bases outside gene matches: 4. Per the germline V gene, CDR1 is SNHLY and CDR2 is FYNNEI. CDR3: CASSRDRANTEAFF. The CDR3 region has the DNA TGTGCCAGCAGCCGGGACAGGGCAAACACTGAAGCTTTCTTT.

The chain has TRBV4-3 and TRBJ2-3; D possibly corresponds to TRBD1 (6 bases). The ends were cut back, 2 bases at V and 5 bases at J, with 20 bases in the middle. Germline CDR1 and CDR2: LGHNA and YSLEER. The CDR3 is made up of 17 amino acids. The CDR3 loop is CASSQSAVGGIGDTQYF. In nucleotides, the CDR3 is TGCGCCAGCAGCCAAAGTGCCGTAGGGGGTATCGGAGATACGCAGTATTTT.

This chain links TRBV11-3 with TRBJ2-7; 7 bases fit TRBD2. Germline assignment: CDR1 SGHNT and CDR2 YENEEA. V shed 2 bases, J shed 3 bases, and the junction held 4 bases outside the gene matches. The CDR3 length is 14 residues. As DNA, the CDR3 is TGTGCCAGCAGCTTACCTAGCGGTTTCTACGAGCAGTACTTC. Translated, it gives CASSLPSGFYEQYF.